The following is a TCR beta chain sequence with its context. What it binds is unknown. In germline, CDR1 is GTSNPN, CDR2 SVGIG (reference sequence). This CDR3 contains 13 residues. Trimming cost V 0 bases and J 5 bases, with 10 bases left between them. These data come from a study of siplizumab effects on memory and regulatory T cells. Broader study findings: Siplizumab significantly lowered the alloreactive sequences that could be traced to unstimulated CD4+ memory cells. Only a minority of proliferating CD4+ or CD8+ clones had an assignable naive or memory phenotype, with roughly 75-95% lacking one. Of the alloreactive clones, only a minor fraction mapped to unstimulated subsets. Mappable CD4+ clones that were alloreactive averaged around 70% Treg-derived with siplizumab versus approximately 27% in controls.

Clones were read by immunoSEQ multiplex PCR, and TCRdb kept only the in-frame ones, dropping some. The sample has around 94,000 clones, roughly 90% seen once; the top ten hold about 1.1%. The gene calls are TRBV30 and TRBJ2-5; no clear D gene. The receptor comes from a human donor in good health. Material for sequencing was CD4+ T cells sorted from blood. The CDR3 reads CAWSVARLETQYF. CDR3 in DNA: TGTGCCTGGAGTGTAGCCCGATTGGAGACCCAGTACTTC. The whole variable domain, filled in from reference TRBV30 and TRBJ2-5, reads SQTIHQWPATLVQPVGSPLSLECTVEGTSNPNLYWYRQAAGRGLQLLFYSVGIGQISSEVPQNLSASRPQDRQFILSSKKLLLSDSGFYLCAWSVARLETQYFGPGTRLLVL.